This TCR beta chain derives from a study of graft-versus-host responses after intestinal transplantation. Looking at the study overall: Multivisceral, liver-intestinal, or isolated intestinal transplants were received by the recipients. Points from the study as a whole: Early post-transplant HvG declines showed an association with peak circulating GvH clone levels. Allograft clonal ratios (graft-versus-host to host-versus-graft) were high in patients who had graft-donor T cell macrochimerism.

In regard to this clone: Antigen: not known.

The table came from immunoSEQ multiplex PCR; TCRdb's copy has only in-frame clones and leaves some out. Of 90,000 to 95,000 clones in the sample, about 93% were seen once. Sequenced material: unstimulated CD8+ T cells sorted from spleen or lymph node cells, taken before intestinal transplant. This sequence originates from a human donor who received an intestinal transplant.

CDR3 region: CASTSRQDLNTEAFF. Written as DNA, the CDR3 is TGTGCCAGCACCTCCCGACAGGACCTGAACACTGAAGCTTTCTTT. The chain couples TRBV7-9 to TRBJ1-1, with D possibly matching TRBD1 (6 bases). The CDR3 loop spans 15 amino acids. V was shortened by 7 bases and J by 0 bases, with 15 bases between the two germline ends. CDR1 and CDR2 from the germline V gene are SEHNR and FQNEAQ (reference sequence).